This T cell receptor beta chain was observed in a study of cytomegalovirus exposure and HLA in healthy donors. Study-level information: The same platform used for the 650 to 700 first-cohort repertoires was also used for the 100 to 150 validation repertoires, as a later analysis reported.

The assay was immunoSEQ multiplex PCR, and TCRdb's table has in-frame clones only and misses some. The sample lists approximately 180,000 clones, around nine tenths occurring once. The donors were in the approximately 120-subject validation cohort, distinct from the roughly 700-subject first cohort. Findings of the study overall: The study labeled 164 TCR beta chains cytomegalovirus-associated. First-cohort TCR clusters were later found to tend to co-occur in the approximately 120 validation repertoires.

The CDR3 loop spans 13 amino acids. Germline V lookup: CDR1 SNHLY, CDR2 FYNNEI. Trimming took off 9 bases at V and 3 bases at J, with 14 bases between the two ends. Points on this clone: The antigen is not known.

This TCR was recovered from a man aged 18 to 30 in good health and CMV-seropositive. The J gene is TRBJ1-1, the V gene TRBV2, with no clear D. Material for sequencing was PBMCs. CDR3 amino acids: CASTLGPDTEAFF. DNA for the CDR3: TGTGCCAGTACCCTAGGTCCCGACACTGAAGCTTTCTTT.